This record looks at one T cell receptor (beta chain) sequence and its context. The antigen is undetermined. The data derive from a study of radiotherapy plus CTLA-4 blockade in lung cancer. Study-wide results and caveats: An expansion of tumor-derived TCR clones occurred in blood after radiotherapy plus ipilimumab.

Method: immunoSEQ multiplex PCR; TCRdb's copy keeps in-frame clones and lacks some. The sample records 85,000 to 90,000 clones, 85% to 90% being singletons. The CDR3 consists of 14 residues. V was pared by 8 bases and J by 4 bases, with 5 bases of the junction left unmatched. Germline CDR1 SEHNR, CDR2 FQNEAQ (reference sequence). V is TRBV7-9 and J is TRBJ1-3; 10 bases map to TRBD1. The receptor's source is a human donor with non-small cell lung cancer that progressed on radiotherapy plus ipilimumab. Material: peripheral blood, obtained from a patient treated with radiotherapy plus ipilimumab. CDR3 sequence (DNA): TGTGCCAGCGGCGACAGGGGGCCAGGAAACACCATATATTTT. It encodes CASGDRGPGNTIYF.